Reported below is one T cell receptor (beta chain). This sample was taken from a study of Tregs in tolerant kidney transplant recipients. The V end was cut by 0 bases, the J end by 1 base, with 9 bases between. The CDR3 runs to 14 residues. From germline, CDR1 is GTSNPN and CDR2 SVGIG (reference sequence). Only in-frame clones appear in the TCRdb table, and some are missing; sequencing was by immunoSEQ multiplex PCR. The sample gives under 100,000 clones, 85% to 95% of which show up once; roughly 4.3% is in the top ten. The receptor was derived from a human donor in good health. The sample was CD8+ T cells from blood. The chain uses TRBV30 and TRBJ2-5; the D gene is possibly TRBD2 (6 bases). The CDR3 DNA is TGTGCCTGGAGTGTAACAGCGGGCCAAGAGACCCAGTACTTC. This encodes CAWSVTAGQETQYF.